These 17 T cell receptor beta chains were all obtained from the same sample, sequenced in a study of blood T cell repertoires in COVID-19. Repertoires were generated with immunoSEQ multiplex PCR, while TCRdb's copy carries only in-frame clones and drops some. The data show some 150,000 clones, more than 60% seen once. Sequences were obtained from peripheral blood. All receptors come from a woman aged 50 to 65 with active or convalescent COVID-19.

This clone came up a few times. This chain joins TRBV6-2 or TRBV6-3 and TRBJ2-7, with D perhaps matching TRBD2 (6 bases). Between the trimmed V and J ends, which lost 4 bases and 5 bases, there was a span of 12 bases. Germline V gives CDR1 MNHEY, CDR2 SVGEGT. The CDR3 sequence is 13 residues long. CDR3 sequence reads: CASSLWEADEQYF. CDR3 sequence (DNA): TGTGCCAGCAGTTTGTGGGAGGCGGACGAGCAGTACTTC.

This clone was observed a few times. The genes are TRBV7-2 and TRBJ1-5; D remains unclear. Germline-derived CDR1 and CDR2 are SGHTA and FQGNSA. This CDR3 is 17 amino acids long. Trimming pared 5 bases from V and 6 bases from J, leaving 23 bases between. The chain's CDR3 is CASSPRNSGSGGQPQHF. Here the CDR3 DNA reads TGTGCCAGCAGCCCAAGGAACTCGGGAAGCGGCGGTCAGCCCCAGCATTTT.

CDR3 protein: CASSYRDRRAYEQYF. The CDR3 DNA is TGTGCCAGCAGTTATCGGGACAGGAGAGCCTACGAGCAGTACTTC. The chain employs TRBV28 and TRBJ2-7; 8 positions agree with TRBD1. The germline gives CDR1 MDHEN, CDR2 SYDVKM. CDR3 length: 15 residues. The V gene end was trimmed by 4 bases and the J gene end by 2 bases; junction bases not matched to a gene: 7.

This chain connects TRBV30 to TRBJ2-3; D not certain. The CDR3 is 13 amino acids. Trimming removed 0 bases at V and 0 bases at J, with 4 bases between. Germline V lookup: CDR1 GTSNPN, CDR2 SVGIG (reference sequence). The CDR3 loop is CAWSVASTDTQYF. In DNA form, the CDR3 reads TGTGCCTGGAGTGTGGCTAGCACAGATACGCAGTATTTT.

The J gene is TRBJ2-1, the V gene TRBV7-9, with TRBD2 identical over 12 bases. V lost 3 bases, J lost 1 base, and 4 bases stayed unmatched. The V gene's germline CDR1 is SEHNR and CDR2 FQNEAQ (reference sequence). The CDR3 has 17 residues. For the CDR3, the DNA is TGTGCCAGCAGCTTTGGACTAGCGGGATGGTCCTACAATGAGCAGTTCTTC. It encodes CASSFGLAGWSYNEQFF.

The chain combines TRBV6-2 or TRBV6-3 with TRBJ2-7; TRBD1 aligns across 7 bases. This CDR3 is built from 14 residues. J was trimmed by 3 bases and V by 5 bases; bases with no gene match: 7. Looked up from germline, CDR1 is MNHEY and CDR2 is SVGEGT. The CDR3 spells CASSRDSRNYEQYF. CDR3 sequence (DNA): TGTGCCAGCAGTCGGGACAGCAGGAACTACGAGCAGTACTTC.

This chain connects TRBV27 to TRBJ1-2; D gene uncertain. The CDR3 is made up of 15 amino acids. Germline V gives CDR1 MNHEY, CDR2 SMNVEV (reference sequence). Between the trimmed V and J ends, which lost 2 bases and 6 bases, there was a span of 16 bases. The CDR3 DNA is TGTGCCAGCAGTTTAGCCCAAGCCTCCTCTCATGGCTACACCTTC. It is translated as CASSLAQASSHGYTF.

This clone appeared a single time. V gene TRBV6-5 combines with J gene TRBJ2-7, with 7 bases that match TRBD1. Germline CDR1 MNHEY, CDR2 SVGAGI. Trimming cost V 6 bases and J 2 bases; bases outside gene matches: 7. The CDR3 consists of 14 residues. The CDR3 loop reads CASRKGAATYEQYF. DNA for the CDR3: TGTGCCAGCAGGAAGGGGGCAGCGACCTACGAGCAGTACTTC.

This rearrangement joins TRBV18 to TRBJ2-1; 10 bases are a match to TRBD1. Germline V gives CDR1 KGHSH, CDR2 LQKENI. V lost 2 bases to trimming and J lost 0 bases; unmatched junction nucleotides: 10. The CDR3 loop spans 19 amino acids. CDR3 in amino acids: CASSPAGQGKGSSYNEQFF. In DNA form, the CDR3 reads TGTGCCAGCTCACCAGCGGGACAGGGGAAGGGAAGCTCCTACAATGAGCAGTTCTTC.

The rearrangement links TRBV27 to TRBJ2-1; 7 nucleotides line up with TRBD2. There are 17 residues in the CDR3. V lost 2 bases and J lost 8; bases outside the gene matches: 15. CDR1 is MNHEY and CDR2 is SMNVEV in the germline V gene (reference sequence). CDR3 bases: TGTGCCAGCAGTTTAGCCCCAGAGGGGCGGGAGAACGATGAGCAGTTCTTC. The encoded protein is CASSLAPEGRENDEQFF.

The genes are TRBV10-3 and TRBJ2-5; 13 bases line up with TRBD2. The CDR3 sequence is 16 residues long. Per germline, CDR1 ENHRY and CDR2 SYGVKD. After removal of 4 bases from V and 0 bases from J, the junction contained 2 bases not matched to a gene. CDR3 sequence reads: CAISVGTSGDQETQYF. The CDR3 coding sequence is TGTGCCATCAGTGTAGGGACTAGCGGGGACCAAGAGACCCAGTACTTC.

V usage is TRBV5-1 and J usage is TRBJ1-6; maybe TRBD1 (5 bases). CDR1 is SGHRS, CDR2 YFSETQ, per germline. The CDR3 runs to 15 residues. V dropped 4 bases and J dropped 5 bases, with 13 bases sitting between them. This chain's CDR3 is CASSTAGRDNSPLHF. The CDR3 nucleotides read TGCGCCAGCAGCACCGCGGGACGGGATAATTCACCCCTCCACTTT.

The V and J genes are TRBV5-1 and TRBJ2-2; D is possibly TRBD1 (5 bases). CDR1 SGHRS and CDR2 YFSETQ come from the germline V gene. V was clipped by 0 bases and J by 2 bases, with 8 bases between them. CDR3 length: 15 residues. The CDR3 spells CASSLDRTNTGELFF. The CDR3 DNA follows: TGCGCCAGCAGCTTGGACAGGACCAACACCGGGGAGCTGTTTTTT.

The sample holds a few counts of this clone. CDR3 loop: CASSPIIQVPATNYGYTF. In DNA, the CDR3 is TGTGCCAGCTCACCGATAATCCAGGTCCCTGCGACTAACTATGGCTACACCTTC. J is TRBJ1-2 and V is TRBV18; D not resolved. V was clipped by 3 bases and J by 0 bases, with 20 bases between them. Germline CDR1 KGHSH, CDR2 LQKENI. The CDR3 is 18 amino acids.

The chain couples TRBV19 to TRBJ1-5; 10 bases align to TRBD1. CDR1 LNHDA and CDR2 SQIVND come from the germline V gene (reference sequence). This CDR3 comprises 14 residues. V trimming: 6 bases; J trimming: 6 bases; junction bases outside the gene matches: 5. CDR3 sequence (DNA): TGTGCCAGTAGCTTGACAGGGGGCCGTCAGCCCCAGCATTTT. As protein: CASSLTGGRQPQHF.

V usage is TRBV5-6 and J usage is TRBJ2-7; 7 bases line up with TRBD1. Germline V gene data show CDR1 as SGHDT and CDR2 as YYEEEE. J was trimmed by 3 bases and V by 3 bases; bases with no gene match: 3. There are 13 residues in the CDR3. This CDR3 is CASSSTGRYEQYF. CDR3 bases: TGTGCCAGCAGCTCGACAGGGCGCTACGAGCAGTACTTC.

The chain links TRBV30 to TRBJ1-4; D is uncertain. Trimming took 2 bases from V and 8 from J, leaving 21 bases between them. This CDR3 has 16 residues. Germline lookup yields CDR1 GTSNPN and CDR2 SVGIG (reference sequence). CDR3 bases: TGTGCCTGGAGTCGTGGACTCACCCAGACGAAAGAAAAACTGTTTTTT. It codes for CAWSRGLTQTKEKLFF.